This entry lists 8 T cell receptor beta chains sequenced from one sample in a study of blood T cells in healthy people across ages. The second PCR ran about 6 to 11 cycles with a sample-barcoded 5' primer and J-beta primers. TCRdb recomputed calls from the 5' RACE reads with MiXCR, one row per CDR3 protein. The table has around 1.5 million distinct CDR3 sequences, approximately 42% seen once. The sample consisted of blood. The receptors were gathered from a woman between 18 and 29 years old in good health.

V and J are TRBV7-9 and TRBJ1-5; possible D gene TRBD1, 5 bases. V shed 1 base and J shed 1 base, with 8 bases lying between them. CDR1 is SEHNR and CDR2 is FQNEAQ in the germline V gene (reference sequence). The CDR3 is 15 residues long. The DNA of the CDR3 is TGTGCCAGCAGCTTAGGGACAACGAGCAATCAGCCCCAGCATTTT. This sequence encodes CASSLGTTSNQPQHF.

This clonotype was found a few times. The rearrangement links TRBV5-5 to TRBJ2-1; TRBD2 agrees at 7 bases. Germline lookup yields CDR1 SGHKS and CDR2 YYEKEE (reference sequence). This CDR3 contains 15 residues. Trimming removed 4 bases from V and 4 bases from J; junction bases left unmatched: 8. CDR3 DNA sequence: TGTGCCAGCAGCGGGCTTGATAGCGGGTACAATGAGCAGTTCTTC. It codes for CASSGLDSGYNEQFF. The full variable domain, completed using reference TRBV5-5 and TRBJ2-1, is DAGVTQSPTHLIKTRGQQVTLRCSPISGHKSVSWYQQVLGQGPQFIFQYYEKEERGRGNFPDRFSARQFPNYSSELNVNALLLGDSALYLCASSGLDSGYNEQFFGPGTRLTVL.

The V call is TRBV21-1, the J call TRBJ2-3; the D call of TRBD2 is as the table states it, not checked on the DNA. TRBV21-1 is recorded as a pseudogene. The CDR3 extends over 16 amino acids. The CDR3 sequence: CASSTLAGVTVRTQYF. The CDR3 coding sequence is TGTGCCAGCAGCACTCTAGCGGGCGTGACGGTTCGGACGCAGTATTTT.

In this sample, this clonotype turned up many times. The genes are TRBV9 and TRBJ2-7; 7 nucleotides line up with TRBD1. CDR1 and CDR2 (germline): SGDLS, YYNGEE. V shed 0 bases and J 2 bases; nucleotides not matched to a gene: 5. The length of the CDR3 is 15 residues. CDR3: CASSVGGGTAYEQYF. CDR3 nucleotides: TGTGCCAGCAGCGTAGGAGGGGGCACGGCCTACGAGCAGTACTTC.

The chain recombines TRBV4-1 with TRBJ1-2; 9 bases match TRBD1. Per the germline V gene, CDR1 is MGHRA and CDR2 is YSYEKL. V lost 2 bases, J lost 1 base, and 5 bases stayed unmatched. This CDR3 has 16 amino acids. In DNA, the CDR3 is TGCGCCAGCAGCCAAACCGGGACAGGGAGTAACTATGGCTACACCTTC. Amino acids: CASSQTGTGSNYGYTF.

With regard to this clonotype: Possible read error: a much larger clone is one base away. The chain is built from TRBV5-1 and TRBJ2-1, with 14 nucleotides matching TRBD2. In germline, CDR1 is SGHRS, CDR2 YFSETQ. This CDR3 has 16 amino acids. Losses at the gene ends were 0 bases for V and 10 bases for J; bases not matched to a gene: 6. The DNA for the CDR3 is TGCGCCAGCAGCTTGGGCGCAGGGACTAGCGGGAGCGAGCAGTTCTTC. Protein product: CASSLGAGTSGSEQFF.

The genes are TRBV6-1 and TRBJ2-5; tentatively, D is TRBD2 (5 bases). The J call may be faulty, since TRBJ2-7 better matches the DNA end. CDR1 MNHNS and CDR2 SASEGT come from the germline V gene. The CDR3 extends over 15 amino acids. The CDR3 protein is CASSEAPAGFNEQYF. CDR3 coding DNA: TGTGCCAGCAGTGAAGCGCCCGCGGGTTTTAACGAGCAGTACTTC.

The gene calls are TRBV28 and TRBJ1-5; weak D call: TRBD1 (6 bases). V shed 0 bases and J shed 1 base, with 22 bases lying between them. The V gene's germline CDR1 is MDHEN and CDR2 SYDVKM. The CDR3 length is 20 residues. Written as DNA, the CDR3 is TGTGCCAGCAGTTTATGCGGGGACGTGGCAGGGGATTTGAGCAATCAGCCCCAGCATTTT. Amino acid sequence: CASSLCGDVAGDLSNQPQHF.